This TCR beta chain was identified during a study of T cell repertoires in ileal Crohn's disease. Study as a whole: Thiopurines (around 10) or anti-TNF agents (about 19) were given postoperatively to about half. The M6 sample came from neoterminal ileum during colonoscopy after surgery. Findings of the study overall: Endoscopic recurrence occurred in every patient whose clonality exceeded 26.8%.

V lost 4 bases to trimming and J lost 5 bases; unmatched junction nucleotides: 7. CDR1 is MNHNS and CDR2 is SASEGT in the germline V gene. The CDR3 spans 15 residues. A remark on this clone: The antigen remains undetermined.

Time point: neoterminal ileum biopsy at postoperative endoscopy, about 6 months after surgery. Each sample's TCRB immunosequencing used roughly 500 nanograms of biopsy DNA. The data were produced by immunoSEQ multiplex PCR, yet TCRdb's version contains in-frame clones alone and is incomplete. The repertoire has fewer than 9,500 clones, around 76% of them found once; the top ten carry more than 6.5%. The clonotype comes from an adult with Crohn's disease. This chain connects TRBV6-1 to TRBJ2-1; 8 nucleotides agree with TRBD1. Material for sequencing was ileal tissue. This CDR3 reads CASSVGTGPHNEQFF. The CDR3 coding sequence is TGTGCCAGCAGTGTAGGGACAGGTCCCCACAATGAGCAGTTCTTC.